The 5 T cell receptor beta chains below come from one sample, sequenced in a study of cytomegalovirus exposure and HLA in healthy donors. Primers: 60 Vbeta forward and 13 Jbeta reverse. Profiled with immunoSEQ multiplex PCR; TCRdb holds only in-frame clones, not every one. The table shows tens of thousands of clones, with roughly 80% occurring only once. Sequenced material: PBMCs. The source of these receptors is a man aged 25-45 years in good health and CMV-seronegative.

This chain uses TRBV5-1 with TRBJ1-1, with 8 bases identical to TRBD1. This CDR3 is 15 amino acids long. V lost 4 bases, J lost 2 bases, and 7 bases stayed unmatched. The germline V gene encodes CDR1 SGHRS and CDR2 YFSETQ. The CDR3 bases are TGCGCCAGCAGCATACAGGGGGAACTTAACACTGAAGCTTTCTTT. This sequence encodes CASSIQGELNTEAFF. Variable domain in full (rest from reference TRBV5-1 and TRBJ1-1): KAGVTQTPRYLIKTRGQQVTLSCSPISGHRSVSWYQQTPGQGLQFLFEYFSETQRNKGNFPGRFSGRQFSNSRSEMNVSTLELGDSALYLCASSIQGELNTEAFFGQGTRLTVV.

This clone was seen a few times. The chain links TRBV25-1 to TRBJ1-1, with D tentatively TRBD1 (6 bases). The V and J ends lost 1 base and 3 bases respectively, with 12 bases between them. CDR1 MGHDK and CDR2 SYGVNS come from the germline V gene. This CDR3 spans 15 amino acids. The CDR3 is CASSESEGGDTEAFF. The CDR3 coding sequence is TGTGCCAGCAGTGAATCAGAGGGGGGGGACACTGAAGCTTTCTTT.

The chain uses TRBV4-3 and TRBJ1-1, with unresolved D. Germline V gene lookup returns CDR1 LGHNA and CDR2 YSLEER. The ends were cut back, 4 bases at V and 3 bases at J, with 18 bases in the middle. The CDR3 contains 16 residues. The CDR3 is CASSLGYRVEDTEAFF. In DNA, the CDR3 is TGCGCCAGCAGCCTCGGGTATCGCGTGGAGGACACTGAAGCTTTCTTT.

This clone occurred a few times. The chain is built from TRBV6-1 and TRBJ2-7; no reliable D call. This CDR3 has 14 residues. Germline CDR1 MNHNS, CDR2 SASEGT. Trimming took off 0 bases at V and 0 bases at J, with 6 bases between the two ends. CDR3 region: CASSEAESSYEQYF. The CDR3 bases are TGTGCCAGCAGTGAAGCGGAGAGCTCCTACGAGCAGTACTTC.

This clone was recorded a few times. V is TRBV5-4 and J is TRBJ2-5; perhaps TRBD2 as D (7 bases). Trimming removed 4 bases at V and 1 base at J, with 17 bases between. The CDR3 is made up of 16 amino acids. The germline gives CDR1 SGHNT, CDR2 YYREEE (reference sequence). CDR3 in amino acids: CASSVGGGTLQETQYF. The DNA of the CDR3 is TGTGCCAGCAGCGTTGGGGGGGGGACACTCCAAGAGACCCAGTACTTC.